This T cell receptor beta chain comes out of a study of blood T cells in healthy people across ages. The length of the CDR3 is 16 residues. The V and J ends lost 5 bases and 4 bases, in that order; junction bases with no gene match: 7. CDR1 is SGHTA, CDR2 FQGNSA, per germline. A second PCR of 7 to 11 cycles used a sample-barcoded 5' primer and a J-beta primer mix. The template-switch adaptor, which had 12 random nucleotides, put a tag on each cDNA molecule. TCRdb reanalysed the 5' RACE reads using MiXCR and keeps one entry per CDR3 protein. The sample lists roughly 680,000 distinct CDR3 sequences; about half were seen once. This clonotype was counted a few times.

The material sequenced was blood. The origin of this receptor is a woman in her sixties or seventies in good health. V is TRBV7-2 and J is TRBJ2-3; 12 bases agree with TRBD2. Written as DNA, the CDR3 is TGTGCCAGCAGCCCCACGAGACTAGCGGGAGCAGATACGCAGTATTTT. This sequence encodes CASSPTRLAGADTQYF.